Included here is one TCR beta chain sequence, with context. TCRdb's table, derived via immunoSEQ multiplex PCR, lists solely in-frame clones and lacks some. This table holds hundreds of thousands of clones, approximately 90% found once. The ends lost 8 bases at V and 1 base at J; junction bases unmatched: 5. Germline values: CDR1 LNHDA, CDR2 SQIVND (reference sequence). The CDR3 totals 14 residues. This sample was taken from a study of blood T cell repertoires in COVID-19. Looking at the study overall: Some COVID-19 samples were acute and others convalescent; all came from the United States, Italy and Spain.

This chain joins TRBV19 and TRBJ1-1, with 9 bases lining up with TRBD1. The sequence was collected from a man aged 18 to 30 who had recovered from COVID-19. Material: PBMCs or T cells enriched from blood (not recorded which). CDR3 region: CASSLGQGNTEAFF. DNA for the CDR3: TGTGCCAGTTCTCTGGGACAGGGGAACACTGAAGCTTTCTTT.